A selection of T cell receptor beta chains follows, all from one sample in a study of T cells after yellow fever vaccination. TCRdb analysed the 5' RACE reads with MiXCR anew, one entry per CDR3 protein. The profile covers a few hundred thousand distinct CDR3 sequences, with around 7% appearing a single time and over 15% taken by the ten largest. Sequences were derived from PBMCs, sampled around 45 days after the first yellow fever vaccination. All receptors derive from a man aged 18 to 29 who received the YFV17D yellow fever vaccine. Both conserved end residues are part of each CDR3. Each record gives: J gene, clone size, D gene, V gene, CDR3 length, CDR3 DNA, CDR3 protein. A D gene is named only where the DNA matches it firmly. For some rows the clone size is stated as once, few or many, or as a class when expanded; others skip it.

j_call: TRBJ2-1; clone_size: few; d_call: -; v_call: TRBV11-2; cdr3_length: 16; cdr3_nt: TGTGCCAGCAGCTTAGAGTCCGGTGGTCCCCTCAATGAGCAGTTCTTC; cdr3_aa: CASSLESGGPLNEQFF
j_call: TRBJ1-4; clone_size: -; d_call: -; v_call: TRBV4-1; cdr3_length: 18; cdr3_nt: TGCGCCAGCAGCCACCACCTCGCCAACCGGGCGTTCTCGGAAAAACTGTTTTTT; cdr3_aa: CASSHHLANRAFSEKLFF
j_call: TRBJ1-1; clone_size: few; d_call: -; v_call: TRBV5-1; cdr3_length: 14; cdr3_nt: TGCGCCAGCAGCTTGGGTGGTCCTTACACTGAAGCTTTCTTT; cdr3_aa: CASSLGGPYTEAFF
j_call: TRBJ2-2; clone_size: many; d_call: TRBD1; v_call: TRBV5-1; cdr3_length: 14; cdr3_nt: TGCGCCAGCCGCTACAGGGGAAACACCGGGGAGCTGTTTTTT; cdr3_aa: CASRYRGNTGELFF
j_call: TRBJ2-3; clone_size: many; d_call: -; v_call: TRBV10-2; cdr3_length: 12; cdr3_nt: TGCGCCAGCAGTGAAGCCGGGGATACGCAGTATTTT; cdr3_aa: CASSEAGDTQYF
j_call: TRBJ1-4; clone_size: -; d_call: -; v_call: TRBV6-1; cdr3_length: 15; cdr3_nt: TGTGCCACGTCGATCGGGGGCCCGGACGGTGAAAAACTGTTTTTT; cdr3_aa: CATSIGGPDGEKLFF
j_call: TRBJ2-3; clone_size: many; d_call: -; v_call: TRBV6-5; cdr3_length: 13; cdr3_nt: TGTGCCAGCAGTTGGAGACCAACAGATACGCAGTATTTT; cdr3_aa: CASSWRPTDTQYF
j_call: TRBJ2-6; clone_size: few; d_call: -; v_call: TRBV5-1; cdr3_length: 17; cdr3_nt: TGCGCCAGCAGCTTGGAGGGCACCTCTTGGGGGGCCAACGTCCTGACTTTC; cdr3_aa: CASSLEGTSWGANVLTF
j_call: TRBJ2-1; clone_size: few; d_call: -; v_call: TRBV4-3; cdr3_length: 14; cdr3_nt: TGCGCCAGCAGCCAAGTTAAGGGGAACAATGAGCAGTTCTTC; cdr3_aa: CASSQVKGNNEQFF
j_call: TRBJ1-2; clone_size: many; d_call: -; v_call: TRBV12-3/TRBV12-4; cdr3_length: 16; cdr3_nt: TGTGCCAGCAGTCCCCGGAGAGGGGTTCCTAACTATGGCTACACCTTC; cdr3_aa: CASSPRRGVPNYGYTF
j_call: TRBJ2-7; clone_size: -; d_call: -; v_call: TRBV11-2; cdr3_length: 16; cdr3_nt: TGTGCCAGCAGCTCCGGGGGCCGGGGACACTCCTACGAGCAGTACTTC; cdr3_aa: CASSSGGRGHSYEQYF
j_call: TRBJ2-2; clone_size: many; d_call: TRBD1; v_call: TRBV5-1; cdr3_length: 15; cdr3_nt: TGCGCCAGCAGCCGGGACAGGGGCAACACCGGGGAGCTGTTTTTT; cdr3_aa: CASSRDRGNTGELFF
j_call: TRBJ2-5; clone_size: -; d_call: TRBD2; v_call: TRBV12-3/TRBV12-4; cdr3_length: 16; cdr3_nt: TGTGCCAGCAGTCCTCACAGGGCGGGGGGCCAAGAGACCCAGTACTTC; cdr3_aa: CASSPHRAGGQETQYF
j_call: TRBJ2-2; clone_size: few; d_call: TRBD2; v_call: TRBV9; cdr3_length: 16; cdr3_nt: TGTGCCAGCAGCGTATCTAGCGGGGGAATCACCGGGGAGCTGTTTTTT; cdr3_aa: CASSVSSGGITGELFF
j_call: TRBJ2-6; clone_size: -; d_call: -; v_call: TRBV7-9; cdr3_length: 16; cdr3_nt: TGTGCCAGCAGCTTACGGAGGGGCTATGGGGCCAACGTCCTGACTTTC; cdr3_aa: CASSLRRGYGANVLTF
j_call: TRBJ2-5; clone_size: few; d_call: -; v_call: TRBV5-1; cdr3_length: 14; cdr3_nt: TGCGCCAGCAGCAGGGGGGACCCCCAAGAGACCCAGTACTTC; cdr3_aa: CASSRGDPQETQYF
j_call: TRBJ2-1; clone_size: few; d_call: TRBD2; v_call: TRBV5-1; cdr3_length: 17; cdr3_nt: TGCGCCAGCAGCTTGTCCGCTAGCGGGGCCCAAGTGGATGAGCAGTTCTTC; cdr3_aa: CASSLSASGAQVDEQFF
j_call: TRBJ2-7; clone_size: -; d_call: -; v_call: TRBV10-3; cdr3_length: 13; cdr3_nt: TGTGCCATCAGTGAGTCTAACCAGCACGAGCAGTACTTC; cdr3_aa: CAISESNQHEQYF
j_call: TRBJ1-2; clone_size: few; d_call: -; v_call: TRBV6-2/TRBV6-3; cdr3_length: 12; cdr3_nt: TGTGCCAGCAGCCGAGGAACCTATGGCTACACCTTC; cdr3_aa: CASSRGTYGYTF
j_call: TRBJ2-5; clone_size: -; d_call: -; v_call: TRBV12-3/TRBV12-4; cdr3_length: 16; cdr3_nt: TGTGCCAGCACCGAAGGACCTTTCGGTGAAGGAGAGACCCAGTACTTC; cdr3_aa: CASTEGPFGEGETQYF
j_call: TRBJ2-7; clone_size: few; d_call: TRBD1; v_call: TRBV27; cdr3_length: 15; cdr3_nt: TGTGCCAGCAGCCGCCCGGGACAGGGGACCTACGAGCAGTACTTC; cdr3_aa: CASSRPGQGTYEQYF
j_call: TRBJ1-5; clone_size: many; d_call: -; v_call: TRBV12-3/TRBV12-4; cdr3_length: 15; cdr3_nt: TGTGCCAGCAGTTTTTCCTCTTATAGCAATCAGCCCCAGCATTTT; cdr3_aa: CASSFSSYSNQPQHF